This T cell receptor (beta chain) originates from a study of persistence of HIV-infected CD4 T cells. Study-wide context: Donors had been on suppressive ART for a median of 8 years.

The stimulus was lysate of CMV-infected fibroblasts, approximately 9.6 ug/mL. CD4+ T cells upregulating both CD40 ligand and CD69 were sorted as responding cells. Anti-CD28/CD49d costimulation, CD40-blocking antibody and enfuvirtide were given to CD8-depleted PBMCs for 15 to 20 hours. Germline V gene lookup returns CDR1 SGHRS and CDR2 YFSETQ. The CDR3 length is 14 residues. V lost 3 bases and J 3 bases, leaving 9 bases between the germline ends. About this clone: The antigen is undetermined.

Sequencing used immunoSEQ version 4 in survey mode. The method was immunoSEQ multiplex PCR; TCRdb's version includes in-frame clones alone and lacks a portion of them. The sample includes about 16,000 clones, 65% seen only once; the top ten take more than 7%. The chain couples TRBV5-1 to TRBJ2-2; tentative D call: TRBD2 (5 bases). Material: CD4+ T cells sorted from PBMCs after approximately 19-hour stimulation, obtained from a patient who received antiretroviral therapy. The clonotype comes from an adult woman with HIV who was CMV-seropositive. The CDR3 DNA follows: TGCGCCAGCAGCTCCGGGATGTACACCGGGGAGCTGTTTTTT. It codes for CASSSGMYTGELFF.